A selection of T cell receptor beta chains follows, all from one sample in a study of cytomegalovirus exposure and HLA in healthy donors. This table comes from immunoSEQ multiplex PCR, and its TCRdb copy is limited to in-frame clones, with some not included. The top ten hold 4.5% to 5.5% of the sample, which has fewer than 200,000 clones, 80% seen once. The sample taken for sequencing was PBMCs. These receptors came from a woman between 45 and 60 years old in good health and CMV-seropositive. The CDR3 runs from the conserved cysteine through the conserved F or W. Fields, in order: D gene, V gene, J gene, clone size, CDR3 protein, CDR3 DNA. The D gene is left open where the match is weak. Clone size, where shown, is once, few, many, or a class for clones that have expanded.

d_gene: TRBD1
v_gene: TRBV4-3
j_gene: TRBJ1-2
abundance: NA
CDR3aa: CASSQGGGRGNYGYTF
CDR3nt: TGCGCCAGCAGCCAAGGCGGAGGCAGGGGGAACTATGGCTACACCTTC

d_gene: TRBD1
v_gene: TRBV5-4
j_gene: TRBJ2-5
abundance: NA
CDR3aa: CASSLVYGGQETQYF
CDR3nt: TGTGCCAGCAGCTTGGTATATGGGGGACAGGAGACCCAGTACTTC

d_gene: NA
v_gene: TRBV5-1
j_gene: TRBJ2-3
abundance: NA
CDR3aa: CASSLATDKDTQYF
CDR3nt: TGCGCCAGCAGCTTGGCAACAGACAAGGATACGCAGTATTTT

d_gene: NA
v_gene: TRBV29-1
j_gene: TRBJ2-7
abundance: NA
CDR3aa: CSVVRGYEQYF
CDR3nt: TGCAGCGTTGTTCGCGGCTACGAGCAGTACTTC

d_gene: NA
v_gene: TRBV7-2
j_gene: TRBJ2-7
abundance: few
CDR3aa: CASSQGQVRGGFYEQYF
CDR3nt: TGTGCCAGCAGCCAAGGACAGGTCAGAGGGGGGTTCTACGAGCAGTACTTC

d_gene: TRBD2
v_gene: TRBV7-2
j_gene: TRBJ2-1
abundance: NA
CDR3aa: CASSATSGGTYNEQFF
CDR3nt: TGTGCCAGCAGCGCCACTAGCGGGGGGACCTACAATGAGCAGTTCTTC

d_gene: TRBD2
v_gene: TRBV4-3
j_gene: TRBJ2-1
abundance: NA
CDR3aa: CASSQDIGTSDEQFF
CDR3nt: TGCGCCAGCAGCCAAGACATCGGGACTAGCGATGAGCAGTTCTTC

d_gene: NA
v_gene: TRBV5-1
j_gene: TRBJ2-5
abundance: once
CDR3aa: CASSIESSEETQYF
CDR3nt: TGCGCCAGCAGTATTGAGTCTAGCGAAGAGACCCAGTACTTC

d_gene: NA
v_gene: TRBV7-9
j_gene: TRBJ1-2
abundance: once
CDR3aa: CASSPDSDYGYTF
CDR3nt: TGTGCCAGCAGTCCGGACAGCGACTATGGCTACACCTTC

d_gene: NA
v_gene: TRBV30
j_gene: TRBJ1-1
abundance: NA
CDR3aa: CAWSGGATEAFF
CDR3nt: TGTGCCTGGAGTGGTGGGGCCACTGAAGCTTTCTTT

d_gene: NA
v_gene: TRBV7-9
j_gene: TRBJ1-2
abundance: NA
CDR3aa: CASSINQGNGYTF
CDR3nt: TGTGCCAGCAGCATAAATCAGGGTAATGGCTACACCTTC

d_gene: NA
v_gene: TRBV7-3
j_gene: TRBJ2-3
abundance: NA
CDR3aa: CASSLNGLEADTQYF
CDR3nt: TGTGCCAGCAGCTTAAATGGCCTTGAGGCGGATACGCAGTATTTT

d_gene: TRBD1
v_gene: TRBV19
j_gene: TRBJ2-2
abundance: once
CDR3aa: CASNPDRGPMGGTELFF
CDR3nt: TGTGCCAGTAACCCGGACAGGGGGCCCATGGGAGGAACGGAGCTGTTTTTT

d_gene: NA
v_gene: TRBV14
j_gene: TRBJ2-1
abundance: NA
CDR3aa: CASSQDSSRHNEQFF
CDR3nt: TGTGCCAGCAGCCAAGACAGTAGCAGACACAATGAGCAGTTCTTC

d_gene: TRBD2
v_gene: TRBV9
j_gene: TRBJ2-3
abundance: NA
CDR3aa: CASSVGQAGGFTDTQYF
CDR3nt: TGTGCCAGCAGCGTGGGGCAGGCGGGAGGCTTCACAGATACGCAGTATTTT

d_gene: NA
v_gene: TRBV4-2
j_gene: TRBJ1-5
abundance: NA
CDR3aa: CASSQDGQPNQPQHF
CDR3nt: TGTGCCAGCAGCCAAGATGGGCAGCCCAATCAGCCCCAGCATTTT